These 22 T cell receptor beta chains were all obtained from the same sample, sequenced in a study of blood T cell repertoires in COVID-19. Profiled with immunoSEQ multiplex PCR; TCRdb holds only in-frame clones, not every one. The data hold some 250,000 clones, with approximately 86% observed a single time. Sequences were obtained from peripheral blood. The receptors stem from a man in his sixties who had recovered from COVID-19.

The chain links TRBV6-6 to TRBJ2-7, with 9 bases identical to TRBD1. Trimming removed 4 bases from V and 3 bases from J; junction bases left unmatched: 10. CDR3 length equals 16 residues. Per the germline V gene, CDR1 is MNHNY and CDR2 is SVGAGI (reference sequence). Here the CDR3 reads CASSSTGGRQSYEQYF. CDR3 nucleotides: TGTGCCAGCAGTTCGACAGGGGGGAGGCAGAGCTACGAGCAGTACTTC.

The J gene is TRBJ2-7, the V gene TRBV5-1; 7 bases align to TRBD1. The V gene end was trimmed by 4 bases and the J gene end by 3 bases; junction bases not matched to a gene: 16. This CDR3 has 17 amino acids. The germline V gene has CDR1 SGHRS and CDR2 YFSETQ. The CDR3 is CASSQTIQGRGLYEQYF. DNA of the CDR3: TGCGCCAGCAGCCAAACAATACAGGGTAGGGGGCTCTACGAGCAGTACTTC.

V and J are TRBV30 and TRBJ1-4; D is ambiguous. V gave up 2 bases and J gave up 3 bases, with 10 bases separating them. The CDR3 length is 14 residues. Germline V gene data show CDR1 as GTSNPN and CDR2 as SVGIG (reference sequence). CDR3 protein: CAWSHGGSNEKLFF. The DNA of the CDR3 is TGTGCCTGGAGTCATGGAGGGTCTAATGAAAAACTGTTTTTT.

V gene TRBV18 combines with J gene TRBJ1-1; D is possibly TRBD1 (5 bases). CDR3 length: 15 amino acids. Looked up from germline, CDR1 is KGHSH and CDR2 is LQKENI. The V end lost 2 bases, the J end lost 2 bases, and 12 bases lay between the germline ends. As DNA, the CDR3 is TGTGCCAGCTCACCAGGGGCTAACCGTAACACTGAAGCTTTCTTT. This encodes CASSPGANRNTEAFF.

J is TRBJ2-1 and V is TRBV28; 8 bases are a match to TRBD1. The trim removed 7 bases at V and 5 bases at J, leaving 13 bases unmatched. The CDR3 consists of 16 residues. CDR1 and CDR2 (germline): MDHEN, SYDVKM. The CDR3 DNA reads as TGTGCCAGCACCCGCCGGAGGACAGGGTATAACAATGAGCAGTTCTTC. As protein: CASTRRRTGYNNEQFF. The full variable domain, rest sourced from reference TRBV28 and TRBJ2-1, is DVKVTQSSRYLVKRTGEKVFLECVQDMDHENMFWYRQDPGLGLRLIYFSYDVKMKEKGDIPEGYSVSREKKERFSLILESASTNQTSMYLCASTRRRTGYNNEQFFGPGTRLTVL.

This clone was seen ten or more times. The CDR3 here is CASSLTQGQGQKLFF. CDR3 in DNA: TGTGCCAGCAGTTTAACCCAGGGACAGGGGCAAAAACTGTTTTTT. V usage is TRBV28 and J usage is TRBJ1-4; TRBD1 matches 10 bases. With V trimmed by 2 bases and J by 9 bases, 6 bases remained unmatched. CDR3 length: 15 amino acids. The germline CDR1 and CDR2 sequences are MDHEN and SYDVKM.

The CDR3 nucleotides are TGTGCCAGCAGTTCGTTACGCCTAGGTTCACCCCTCCACTTT. This translates into CASSSLRLGSPLHF. This rearrangement joins TRBV6-5 to TRBJ1-6; unclear D gene. Deletions cut 4 bases from V and 9 bases from J, with 13 bases between. This CDR3 is 14 amino acids long. Germline CDR1 is MNHEY and CDR2 is SVGAGI.

This clone was seen more than once but under ten times. This chain joins TRBV24-1 and TRBJ2-3, with D tentatively TRBD1 (5 bases). Deletions cut 3 bases from V and 2 bases from J, with 14 bases between. Germline V CDR1 and CDR2: KGHDR, SFDVKD. The CDR3 contains 16 residues. The CDR3, as DNA: TGTGCCACCAGTGATCAGGGTGGGGCCATCACAGATACGCAGTATTTT. Protein product: CATSDQGGAITDTQYF.

This clone was seen a handful of times. This chain links TRBV5-1 with TRBJ2-2; 7 positions agree with TRBD2. This CDR3 contains 20 residues. After removal of 4 bases from V and 0 bases from J, the junction contained 18 bases not matched to a gene. Germline loops: CDR1 SGHRS, CDR2 YFSETQ. The CDR3 sequence is CASSLPGGAGVPTNTGELFF. The CDR3 DNA reads as TGCGCCAGCAGCCTTCCGGGTGGGGCGGGGGTCCCAACGAACACCGGGGAGCTGTTTTTT.

The chain joins TRBV27 to TRBJ2-5; the match to TRBD1 covers 7 bases. Trimming took 6 bases from V and 5 from J; bases not matched to a gene: 27. There are 20 residues in the CDR3. Germline CDR1 and CDR2: MNHEY and SMNVEV (reference sequence). CDR3 sequence (DNA): TGTGCCAGCAGCCTCCTCCCCCGCAGAATCCTACAGGGGCCGTGTGAGACCCAGTACTTC. Protein product: CASSLLPRRILQGPCETQYF.

The CDR3 coding sequence is TGTGCCAGCAGTTCCCCCGGGACAAGTATATACGAGCAGTACTTC. It translates to CASSSPGTSIYEQYF. The chain has TRBV11-2 and TRBJ2-7, with D perhaps matching TRBD1 (6 bases). The ends were cut back, 6 bases at V and 4 bases at J, with 19 bases in the middle. Germline V CDR1 and CDR2: SGHAT, FQNNGV. The CDR3 consists of 15 residues.

The chain links TRBV24-1 to TRBJ1-5, with D tentatively TRBD1 (5 bases). The V and J ends lost 9 bases and 4 bases respectively, with 18 bases between them. This CDR3 has 15 residues. Germline V gene sequence: CDR1 KGHDR, CDR2 SFDVKD. As DNA, the CDR3 is TGTGCCACCCTCCCGTCTCGGCGGGGGAATCAGCCCCAGCATTTT. It specifies CATLPSRRGNQPQHF.

CDR3 amino acids: CASSYGGGATDTQYF. CDR3 DNA: TGCGCCAGCAGCTACGGAGGGGGCGCCACAGATACGCAGTATTTT. The chain combines TRBV5-1 with TRBJ2-3, with D tentatively TRBD1 (7 bases). The length of the CDR3 is 15 residues. Trimming removed 3 bases at V and 2 bases at J, with 13 bases between. The germline V gene has CDR1 SGHRS and CDR2 YFSETQ.

The chain combines TRBV10-3 with TRBJ2-7; D is possibly TRBD2 (5 bases). Trimming removed 9 bases at V and 4 bases at J, with 16 bases between. This CDR3 spans 13 amino acids. The V gene's germline CDR1 is ENHRY and CDR2 SYGVKD. Here the CDR3 reads CAISLSEEYEQYF. In nucleotides, the CDR3 is TGTGCCATTTCCCTTAGCGAAGAGTACGAGCAGTACTTC.

This rearrangement joins TRBV12-5 to TRBJ1-5; 8 positions agree with TRBD1. The germline gives CDR1 LGHNT, CDR2 FRNRAP. The junction had 6 bases not matched to a gene; V was cut back by 7 bases and J by 4 bases. This CDR3 region has 14 residues. The CDR3 region is CASVLDRANQPQHF. The CDR3 region has the DNA TGTGCTAGTGTACTGGACAGGGCTAATCAGCCCCAGCATTTT.

V usage is TRBV29-1 and J usage is TRBJ2-3; 9 bases are a match to TRBD2. Germline V gene sequence: CDR1 SQVTM, CDR2 ANQGSEA. The CDR3 spans 14 residues. With 2 bases clipped from V and 1 base from J, the junction kept 1 base outside the gene matches. CDR3 sequence (DNA): TGCAGCGTTGAATGGACTAGCGGCACAGATACGCAGTATTTT. Protein product: CSVEWTSGTDTQYF.

CDR3 region: CAEYSDTQYF. In DNA form, the CDR3 reads TGTGCCGAGTACTCGGATACGCAGTATTTT. The chain is built from TRBV30 and TRBJ2-3; the D is unclear. Germline V lookup: CDR1 GTSNPN, CDR2 SVGIG (reference sequence). The V gene lost 8 bases and the J gene lost 6 bases, with 9 bases spanning the gap. This CDR3 has 10 amino acids.

The chain recombines TRBV9 with TRBJ1-4; 11 positions agree with TRBD1. This CDR3 has 17 residues. V lost 4 bases and J lost 3; bases outside the gene matches: 8. Germline CDR1 SGDLS, CDR2 YYNGEE. The chain's CDR3 is CASSPRTGGAANEKLFF. The CDR3 DNA reads as TGTGCCAGCAGCCCTCGGACAGGGGGCGCGGCTAATGAAAAACTGTTTTTT.

Written as DNA, the CDR3 is TGTGCCAGCAGCGTAGGGTCGGGGGGGCCATTAGAGACCCAGTACTTC. Translated, it gives CASSVGSGGPLETQYF. The chain has TRBV9 and TRBJ2-5; 8 nucleotides line up with TRBD2. Germline V gene sequence: CDR1 SGDLS, CDR2 YYNGEE. The CDR3 covers 16 residues. V lost 0 bases and J lost 4; bases outside the gene matches: 8.

The rearrangement joins TRBV3-1 (or the pseudogene TRBV3-2) to TRBJ2-1; weak D call: TRBD2 (6 bases). Trimming took off 4 bases at V and 3 bases at J, with 19 bases between the two ends. CDR1 is LGHDT, CDR2 YNNKEL, per germline (reference sequence). The CDR3 extends over 17 amino acids. CDR3: CASSPLRTAGNYNEQFF. The CDR3 DNA is TGTGCCAGCAGCCCCCTTCGAACGGCGGGGAACTACAATGAGCAGTTCTTC.

Of note for this clone: The same CDR3 also results from other DNA sequences found in this sample. The J gene is TRBJ2-6, the V gene TRBV27; a weak D match, TRBD1 (5 bases). Germline V CDR1 and CDR2: MNHEY, SMNVEV (reference sequence). V was clipped by 6 bases and J by 1 base, with 7 bases between them. There are 14 residues in the CDR3. CDR3 sequence (DNA): TGTGCCAGCAGCCCAGGGTCTGGGGCCAACGTCCTGACTTTC. Protein sequence: CASSPGSGANVLTF.

J is TRBJ1-5 and V is TRBV23-1; D gene uncertain. TRBV23-1 has ORF status, its function being uncertain. This CDR3 comprises 16 residues. The ends were cut back, 2 bases at V and 2 bases at J, with 13 bases in the middle. The CDR3 reads CASSQPILSGNQPQHF. CDR3 nucleotide sequence: TGCGCCAGCAGTCAACCGATCCTCTCGGGCAATCAGCCCCAGCATTTT.